The present entry profiles one T cell receptor beta chain with its context. The PCR employed 60 Vbeta primers together with 13 Jbeta primers. Authors' methods: In a later analysis, about 11 million of approximately 86 million unique beta chains occurred in at least two donors. The repertoire was sequenced with immunoSEQ multiplex PCR; TCRdb's copy has only in-frame clones and lacks some. V and J calls and clone size are as listed in that table; D and trimming were resolved from the DNA. The table has about 120,000 clones, approximately 80% seen once; the top ten hold 2% to 2.5%. These data originate in a study of cytomegalovirus exposure and HLA in healthy donors. The clonotype originates from a man between 18 and 35 years old in good health and CMV-seronegative. The sample was PBMCs.

CDR3 region: CASAARQGEKLFF. CDR3 sequence (DNA): TGTGCCAGCGCCGCTCGACAGGGTGAAAAACTGTTTTTT. The V gene is TRBV7-3, the J gene TRBJ1-4, with 7 bases matching TRBD1. Germline loops: CDR1 SGHTA, CDR2 FQGTGA. This CDR3 is 13 amino acids long. V lost 8 bases to trimming and J lost 7 bases; unmatched junction nucleotides: 7.